The following is a T cell receptor beta chain sequence with its context. No antigen is known for it. The data were taken from a study of cytomegalovirus exposure and HLA in healthy donors. J lost 6 bases, V lost 4 bases, and 15 bases had no gene match. In germline, CDR1 is MGHRA, CDR2 YSYEKL. This CDR3 spans 18 amino acids. The PCR had 60 Vbeta and 13 Jbeta primers. Here immunoSEQ multiplex PCR was the method, and the copy in TCRdb shows in-frame clones only, minus some. This table has under 150,000 clones, 55% to 65% appearing once. Findings and limits, study-wide: Several of the most significant clusters appeared, in a later analysis, to be linked to common viral pathogens.

V usage is TRBV4-1 and J usage is TRBJ2-2; 9 bases agree with TRBD2. Sequencing was performed on PBMCs. This clonotype originated in a man in his forties in good health and CMV-seropositive. This CDR3 is CASSLSIAGVVLSGELFF. The DNA of the CDR3 is TGCGCCAGCAGCCTGTCCATAGCGGGAGTGGTTTTATCCGGGGAGCTGTTTTTT.